The 20 T cell receptor beta chains below come from one sample, sequenced in a study of CD4 T cells in relation to SARS-CoV-2 and coronaviruses. The data were produced by immunoSEQ multiplex PCR, yet TCRdb's version contains in-frame clones alone and is incomplete. Among tens of thousands of clones listed, approximately 81% were seen once. Their antigens are not known. Material for sequencing was naive CD4+ T cells from PBMCs, cultured in vitro. Specified subset: naive CD4+ T cells isolated by negative enrichment. The receptor set was obtained from an adult with COVID-19.

This clone was found once. This chain uses TRBV18 with TRBJ1-1; 8 bases align to TRBD1. The length of the CDR3 is 15 residues. Trimming cost V 5 bases and J 0 bases; bases outside gene matches: 5. Germline V CDR1 and CDR2: KGHSH, LQKENI. CDR3 sequence (DNA): TGTGCCAGCTCATTGGGACAGGTACTGAACACTGAAGCTTTCTTT. It translates to CASSLGQVLNTEAFF. Filled out from reference TRBV18 and TRBJ1-1, the complete variable domain reads NAGVMQNPRHLVRRRGQEARLRCSPMKGHSHVYWYRQLPEEGLKFMVYLQKENIIDESGMPKERFSAEFPKEGPSILRIQQVVRGDSAAYFCASSLGQVLNTEAFFGQGTRLTVV.

This clone was found once. The chain combines TRBV28 with TRBJ2-1; 11 bases are shared with TRBD1. The ends lost 7 bases at V and 7 bases at J; junction bases unmatched: 12. The CDR3 length is 16 residues. CDR1 and CDR2 from the germline V gene are MDHEN and SYDVKM. As DNA, the CDR3 is TGTGCCAGCACGACCTTCGGACAGGGGGCGGGGAATGAGCAGTTCTTC. It encodes CASTTFGQGAGNEQFF. Full variable domain (missing parts from reference TRBV28 and TRBJ2-1): DVKVTQSSRYLVKRTGEKVFLECVQDMDHENMFWYRQDPGLGLRLIYFSYDVKMKEKGDIPEGYSVSREKKERFSLILESASTNQTSMYLCASTTFGQGAGNEQFFGPGTRLTVL.

The chain recombines TRBV28 with TRBJ1-4; D perhaps matches TRBD1 (5 bases). Germline values: CDR1 MDHEN, CDR2 SYDVKM. V shed 6 bases and J shed 8 bases, with 10 bases lying between them. The CDR3 totals 12 residues. Written as DNA, the CDR3 is TGTGCCAGCAGGGGGCGAGGCGAAAAACTGTTTTTT. This sequence encodes CASRGRGEKLFF.

This clone was detected only once. The gene calls are TRBV7-8 and TRBJ2-7, with a weak D call TRBD1 (7 bases). V lost 3 bases and J 6 bases, leaving 21 bases between the germline ends. The CDR3 contains 16 residues. Per germline, CDR1 SGHVS and CDR2 FQNEAQ. CDR3 bases: TGTGCCAGCAGCTTTCCCCCGGGACAGAGGGGGGCCGAGCAGTACTTC. Residues: CASSFPPGQRGAEQYF.

The gene calls are TRBV6-5 and TRBJ1-1; D gene ambiguous. The CDR3 spans 14 residues. Germline V gene lookup returns CDR1 MNHEY and CDR2 SVGAGI. Trimming removed 4 bases at V and 7 bases at J, with 16 bases between. In nucleotides, the CDR3 is TGTGCCAGCAGTTCCCGCCATGGCCTCAGTGAAGCTTTCTTT. It codes for CASSSRHGLSEAFF.

The chain recombines TRBV12-3 or TRBV12-4 with TRBJ2-3; no clear D. CDR3 length: 12 residues. Deletions cut 7 bases from V and 3 bases from J, with 8 bases between. The CDR3 region has the DNA TGTGCCAGCACCATGGGAACAGATACGCAGTATTTT. The encoded protein is CASTMGTDTQYF.

This chain joins TRBV27 and TRBJ1-1, with D hard to call. V lost 3 bases and J lost 2, with 7 bases in between. The germline V gene has CDR1 MNHEY and CDR2 SMNVEV (reference sequence). The CDR3 contains 13 residues. CDR3: CASSLKDNTEAFF. The CDR3 DNA reads TGTGCCAGCAGTTTGAAGGATAACACTGAAGCTTTCTTT.

The rearrangement links TRBV2 to TRBJ2-5; D gene uncertain. The CDR3 is made up of 13 amino acids. Germline-derived CDR1 and CDR2 are SNHLY and FYNNEI. Trimming left V 8 bases short and J 2 bases short, with 12 bases between. The CDR3 loop reads CASSWQEQETQYF. The CDR3 DNA follows: TGTGCCAGCTCATGGCAGGAACAAGAGACCCAGTACTTC.

The chain couples TRBV9 to TRBJ2-1; 10 bases line up with TRBD1. V was clipped by 1 base and J by 12 bases; unmatched bases: 28. From germline, CDR1 is SGDLS and CDR2 YYNGEE. The CDR3 length is 21 residues. The DNA of the CDR3 is TGTGCCAGCAGCGTACTACCTTCCTCTGGGGGGACAGGGGTATTTTGGGTGGGGCAGTTCTTC. It is translated as CASSVLPSSGGTGVFWVGQFF.

The DNA of the CDR3 is TGTGCCAGCAGCCCGACAGGGAGAACTGAAGCTTTCTTT. The encoded protein is CASSPTGRTEAFF. The chain is built from TRBV4-2 and TRBJ1-1; 7 bases match TRBD1. The germline gives CDR1 LGHNA, CDR2 YNFKEQ. The J segment lost 5 bases and the V segment lost 4 bases, leaving 4 bases of the junction unmatched. There are 13 residues in the CDR3.

The V call is TRBV6-5, the J call TRBJ1-6; TRBD1 matches 7 bases. V lost 6 bases, J lost 7 bases, and 6 bases stayed unmatched. Germline lookup yields CDR1 MNHEY and CDR2 SVGAGI. This CDR3 has 14 amino acids. The CDR3 DNA follows: TGTGCCAGCAGATCAGGGGGAGAAAATTCACCCCTCCACTTT. It translates to CASRSGGENSPLHF.

The chain uses TRBV5-4 and TRBJ2-7, with TRBD2 identical over 8 bases. The CDR3 is 16 residues long. Unmatched junction bases numbered 5, after V lost 0 bases and J lost 0 bases. CDR1 and CDR2 from the germline V gene are SGHNT and YYREEE (reference sequence). The CDR3 nucleotides read TGTGCCAGCAGCTTGGGGCTAAGCGGGAGCTCCTACGAGCAGTACTTC. Amino acids: CASSLGLSGSSYEQYF.

This clone turned up a few times. CDR3 sequence reads: CASSLGAGATYEQYF. CDR3 sequence (DNA): TGTGCCAGCAGCTTGGGGGCGGGAGCAACCTACGAGCAGTACTTC. V and J are TRBV5-4 and TRBJ2-7; 7 bases are a match to TRBD2. The trim removed 0 bases at V and 2 bases at J, leaving 5 bases unmatched. The length of the CDR3 is 15 residues. Germline V lookup: CDR1 SGHNT, CDR2 YYREEE (reference sequence).

The J gene is TRBJ1-5, the V gene TRBV5-1, with unresolved D. Trimming left V 2 bases short and J 4 bases short, with 7 bases between. Germline-derived CDR1 and CDR2 are SGHRS and YFSETQ. This CDR3 is 13 amino acids long. The CDR3 protein is CASSFSGNQPQHF. The CDR3 coding sequence is TGCGCCAGCAGCTTTTCGGGAAATCAGCCCCAGCATTTT.

There are a few counts of this clone. The J gene is TRBJ2-2, the V gene TRBV7-9; a possible D gene is TRBD1 (6 bases). Germline-derived CDR1 and CDR2 are SEHNR and FQNEAQ (reference sequence). Trimming took off 5 bases at V and 7 bases at J, with 20 bases between the two ends. There are 16 residues in the CDR3. The CDR3 DNA follows: TGTGCCAGCAGCCACTCCGAGAGGGGGAGTGGCGGGGAGCTGTTTTTT. Translation: CASSHSERGSGGELFF.

The chain joins TRBV27 to TRBJ2-3; 10 bases match TRBD2. Per the germline V gene, CDR1 is MNHEY and CDR2 is SMNVEV (reference sequence). J was trimmed by 4 bases and V by 5 bases; bases with no gene match: 3. This CDR3 spans 14 amino acids. The CDR3 bases are TGTGCCAGCAGTACCGGGACTAGCGCAGATACGCAGTATTTT. Its translation: CASSTGTSADTQYF.

This chain joins TRBV28 and TRBJ2-3; unclear D gene. The CDR3 consists of 19 residues. Germline V gene data show CDR1 as MDHEN and CDR2 as SYDVKM. V lost 5 bases and J 1 base, leaving 25 bases between the germline ends. CDR3 protein: CASSPSPSWSQFRTDTQYF. The CDR3 DNA follows: TGTGCCAGCAGTCCCTCCCCCTCCTGGTCTCAATTCCGCACAGATACGCAGTATTTT.

V usage is TRBV3-1 (or the pseudogene TRBV3-2) and J usage is TRBJ2-7, with D perhaps being TRBD1 or TRBD2 (7 bases each). The length of the CDR3 is 15 residues. Trimming stripped 4 bases from V and 1 base from J, with 14 bases between. From germline, CDR1 is LGHDT and CDR2 YNNKEL (reference sequence). CDR3 sequence: CASSRQGGRSYEQYF. As DNA, the CDR3 is TGTGCCAGCAGCCGCCAGGGGGGGAGGTCCTACGAGCAGTACTTC.

A remark on this clone: The junction departs from the called germline gene at one end, perhaps through a read error. This chain's CDR3 is CASSPTGTGESKQYF. DNA for the CDR3: TGTGCTAGCAGTCCAACCGGGACAGGGGAAAGCAAGCAGTACTTC. This chain connects TRBV7-7 to TRBJ2-7; 10 nucleotides match TRBD1. This CDR3 comprises 15 residues. From germline, CDR1 is SSHAT and CDR2 FNYEAQ (reference sequence).

The genes are TRBV11-2 and TRBJ2-7; no definite D call. Between the trimmed V and J ends, which lost 6 bases and 4 bases, there was a span of 7 bases. Germline V CDR1 and CDR2: SGHAT, FQNNGV. CDR3 length: 11 residues. CDR3 amino acids: CASSFTYEQYF. The CDR3 DNA is TGTGCCAGCAGTTTTACATACGAGCAGTACTTC.